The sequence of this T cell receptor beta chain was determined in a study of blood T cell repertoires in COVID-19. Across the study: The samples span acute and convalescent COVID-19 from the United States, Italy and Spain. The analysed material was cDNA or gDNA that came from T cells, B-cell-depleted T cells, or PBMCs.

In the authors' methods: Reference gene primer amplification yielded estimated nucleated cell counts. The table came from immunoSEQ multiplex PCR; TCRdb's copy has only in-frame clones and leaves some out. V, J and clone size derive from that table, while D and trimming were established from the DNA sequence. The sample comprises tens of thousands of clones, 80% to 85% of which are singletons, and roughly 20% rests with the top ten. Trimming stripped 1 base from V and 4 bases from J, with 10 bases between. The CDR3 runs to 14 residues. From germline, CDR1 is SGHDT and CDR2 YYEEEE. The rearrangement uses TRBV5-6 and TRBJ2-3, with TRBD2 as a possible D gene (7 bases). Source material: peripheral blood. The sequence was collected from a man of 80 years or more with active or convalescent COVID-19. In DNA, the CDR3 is TGTGCCAGCAGCTTGAAAGGGGGGGCAGATACGCAGTATTTT. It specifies CASSLKGGADTQYF. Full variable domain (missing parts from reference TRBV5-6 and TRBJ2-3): DAGVTQSPTHLIKTRGQQVTLRCSPKSGHDTVSWYQQALGQGPQFIFQYYEEEERQRGNFPDRFSGHQFPNYSSELNVNALLLGDSALYLCASSLKGGADTQYFGPGTRLTVL.